Listed below are T cell receptor beta chains from one sample, sequenced in a study of cytomegalovirus exposure and HLA in healthy donors. Repertoires were generated with immunoSEQ multiplex PCR, while TCRdb's copy carries only in-frame clones and drops some. The sample holds roughly 120,000 clones; about 82% are singletons and the top ten take 4.5% to 6%. Sequenced material: PBMCs. The receptor set was obtained from a man aged 18 to 30 in good health and CMV-seronegative. Both conserved end residues are part of each CDR3. Each record gives: V gene, D gene, J gene, clone size, CDR3 protein, CDR3 DNA. The D gene is left open where the match is weak. Where a row states a size, it is once, few, many or the class of an expanded clone; other rows omit it.

>TRBV7-9|-|TRBJ1-6|once
CASSLGGGYNSPLHF
TGTGCCAGCAGCTTAGGCGGAGGCTATAATTCACCCCTCCACTTT
>TRBV6-1|-|TRBJ2-1|-
CASRPVGSRYNEQFF
TGTGCCAGCCGCCCGGTGGGCAGCCGCTACAATGAGCAGTTCTTC
>TRBV19|TRBD1|TRBJ1-1|-
CASSGRRGRGPEDTEAFF
TGTGCCAGTAGTGGGCGCCGAGGAAGGGGGCCTGAGGACACTGAAGCTTTCTTT
>TRBV9|TRBD2|TRBJ2-1|-
CASSDPGSGGLNEQFF
TGTGCCAGCAGCGACCCCGGGAGCGGGGGGCTCAATGAGCAGTTCTTC
>TRBV25-1|TRBD1|TRBJ1-4|-
CASKPQGAGNEKLFF
TGTGCCAGCAAACCACAGGGGGCGGGGAATGAAAAACTGTTTTTT
>TRBV7-6|TRBD1|TRBJ1-5|-
CASSPGQGAVQPQHF
TGTGCCAGCAGCCCGGGACAGGGGGCTGTTCAGCCCCAGCATTTT
>TRBV6-5|-|TRBJ1-1|-
CASSPSGGPTEAFF
TGTGCCAGCAGCCCCTCCGGGGGACCGACTGAAGCTTTCTTT
>TRBV13|TRBD2|TRBJ2-5|-
CASSFGTSGRETQYF
TGTGCCAGCAGCTTTGGGACTAGCGGAAGAGAGACCCAGTACTTC
>TRBV5-3|-|TRBJ2-6|-
CARSLDRPSGANVLTF
TGTGCCAGAAGCTTGGACAGGCCATCCGGGGCCAACGTCCTGACTTTC
>TRBV9|-|TRBJ1-3|-
CASSAKIGGNTIYF
TGTGCCAGCAGCGCCAAAATCGGTGGAAACACCATATATTTT
>TRBV4-1|-|TRBJ2-1|-
CASSQGGSPSREQFF
TGCGCCAGCAGCCAAGGAGGGTCCCCCTCTCGGGAGCAGTTCTTC
>TRBV27|TRBD1|TRBJ2-7|once
CASSFSPLGTGEQYF
TGTGCCAGCAGTTTTTCCCCCCTCGGGACAGGTGAGCAGTACTTC
>TRBV5-1|TRBD1|TRBJ1-1|-
CASSTRTGPSTEAFF
TGCGCCAGCAGCACCCGGACAGGGCCGAGCACTGAAGCTTTCTTT
>TRBV6-6|TRBD2|TRBJ2-1|-
CASSASSGGYNEQFF
TGTGCCAGCAGTGCGTCTAGCGGGGGATACAATGAGCAGTTCTTC
>TRBV19|TRBD1|TRBJ1-2|-
CASSIEGQANYGYTF
TGTGCCAGTAGTATAGAGGGACAGGCTAACTATGGCTACACCTTC
>TRBV30|TRBD2|TRBJ2-1|-
CAWSTTSGGGEQFF
TGTGCCTGGAGTACGACTAGCGGAGGAGGCGAGCAGTTCTTC
>TRBV6-5|TRBD1|TRBJ1-6|-
CASTNRGLNSPLHF
TGTGCCAGCACCAACAGGGGGCTCAATTCACCCCTCCACTTT
>TRBV21-1|-|TRBJ1-2|-
CASSLGQTNYGYTF
TGTGCCAGCAGCCTCGGACAGACTAACTATGGCTACACCTTC
>TRBV19|TRBD2|TRBJ2-3|-
CASSFTSGASTDTQYF
TGTGCCAGTAGTTTCACTAGCGGTGCTAGCACAGATACGCAGTATTTT
>TRBV28|-|TRBJ2-7|-
CASRAGVRGEQYF
TGTGCCAGCAGAGCCGGGGTTAGAGGCGAGCAGTACTTC
>TRBV7-2|-|TRBJ2-5|-
CASSLGLAQTQETQYF
TGTGCCAGCAGCTTAGGTCTAGCGCAAACTCAAGAGACCCAGTACTTC
>TRBV27|-|TRBJ1-1|-
CASSLNARGLTEAFF
TGTGCCAGCAGTTTAAATGCTCGGGGGTTAACTGAAGCTTTCTTT
>TRBV10-1|-|TRBJ1-1|-
CASSDSWAGRMNTEAFF
TGCGCCAGCAGTGATAGTTGGGCAGGTCGGATGAACACTGAAGCTTTCTTT
>TRBV5-1|TRBD2|TRBJ2-7|-
CASSLEGGRAREQYF
TGCGCCAGCAGCTTGGAGGGCGGGAGGGCACGCGAGCAGTACTTC
>TRBV23-1|-|TRBJ1-5|few
CASFPREPQHF
TGCGCCAGCTTCCCGAGGGAGCCCCAGCATTTT
>TRBV28|-|TRBJ1-5|once
CASSLGRVGVGNQPQHF
TGTGCCAGCAGTTTAGGCCGGGTAGGGGTAGGCAATCAGCCCCAGCATTTT
>TRBV30|-|TRBJ1-6|-
CAWGPGVEESPLHF
TGTGCCTGGGGTCCGGGGGTTGAGGAATCACCCCTCCACTTT
>TRBV19|TRBD1|TRBJ1-5|-
CASTEGAYSNQPQHF
TGTGCCAGTACGGAGGGGGCTTATAGCAATCAGCCCCAGCATTTT
>TRBV6-6|TRBD2|TRBJ2-1|-
CASRRTSGFSEQFF
TGTGCCAGCAGACGGACTAGCGGGTTCAGTGAGCAGTTCTTC
>TRBV18|-|TRBJ1-3|-
CASSPGDSGNTIYF
TGTGCCAGCTCACCCGGTGACTCTGGAAACACCATATATTTT
>TRBV19|-|TRBJ2-7|few
CASSNGRGSSYEQYF
TGTGCCAGTAGTAATGGAAGGGGTTCTTCCTACGAGCAGTACTTC
>TRBV9|TRBD1|TRBJ2-7|-
CASSVGTGTYEQYF
TGTGCCAGCAGCGTAGGGACAGGGACCTACGAGCAGTACTTC
>TRBV25-1|-|TRBJ1-4|-
CASSETGKLNEKLFF
TGTGCCAGCAGTGAAACAGGAAAACTTAATGAAAAACTGTTTTTT
>TRBV7-9|-|TRBJ2-7|once
CASSKTTVTAEQYF
TGTGCCAGCAGCAAGACGACAGTCACCGCTGAGCAGTACTTC
>TRBV27|-|TRBJ2-5|-
CASSRTILRETQYF
TGTGCCAGCAGTAGGACTATACTCCGAGAGACCCAGTACTTC
>TRBV30|TRBD1|TRBJ2-7|-
CAWSLPGQAYEQYF
TGTGCCTGGAGCCTTCCGGGACAGGCCTACGAGCAGTACTTC
>TRBV27|-|TRBJ2-3|-
CASTVTAGTDTQYF
TGTGCCAGCACCGTCACAGCGGGCACAGATACGCAGTATTTT
>TRBV9|-|TRBJ2-7|few
CASSGSGGSSYEQYF
TGTGCCAGCAGCGGTAGCGGAGGTAGCTCCTACGAGCAGTACTTC
>TRBV2|-|TRBJ2-1|-
CASTPETREQFF
TGTGCCAGCACCCCCGAAACGCGTGAGCAGTTCTTC
>TRBV27|-|TRBJ2-3|-
CASSRSSTGSDTQYF
TGTGCCAGCAGTCGTAGCAGCACAGGGTCAGATACGCAGTATTTT
>TRBV6-4|TRBD1|TRBJ1-2|-
CASSDSGQGNYGYTF
TGTGCCAGCAGTGACTCGGGACAGGGGAACTATGGCTACACCTTC
>TRBV5-4|TRBD2|TRBJ2-3|once
CASSFRGGSADTQYF
TGTGCCAGCAGCTTCCGTGGCGGGAGCGCAGATACGCAGTATTTT
>TRBV19|-|TRBJ1-3|-
CASSRDLLSGNTIYF
TGTGCCAGTAGTCGTGATCTATTGTCTGGAAACACCATATATTTT
>TRBV19|-|TRBJ2-5|few
CASSIGLGLTQETQYF
TGTGCCAGTAGTATTGGCCTGGGCCTCACCCAAGAGACCCAGTACTTC
>TRBV2|-|TRBJ2-3|once
CASSGQFSTDTQYF
TGTGCCAGCAGTGGACAGTTTTCCACAGATACGCAGTATTTT
>TRBV2|TRBD2|TRBJ2-1|few
CASSRLAGSNEQFF
TGTGCCAGCAGTAGACTAGCGGGCTCGAATGAGCAGTTCTTC
>TRBV6-6|-|TRBJ1-1|-
CASSPTGLNTEAFF
TGTGCCAGCAGTCCAACAGGGCTGAACACTGAAGCTTTCTTT
>TRBV6-5|-|TRBJ2-6|-
CASSYLSGAGANVLTF
TGTGCCAGCAGTTACCTGTCGGGGGCTGGGGCCAACGTCCTGACTTTC
>TRBV7-6|TRBD2|TRBJ2-7|-
CASSLEASGSRHEQYF
TGTGCCAGCAGCTTAGAGGCTAGCGGGAGTCGACACGAGCAGTACTTC
>TRBV30|TRBD2|TRBJ2-5|-
CAWSSGGARETQYF
TGTGCCTGGAGTAGCGGGGGGGCCCGGGAGACCCAGTACTTC
>TRBV4-2|TRBD2|TRBJ2-1|-
CASSLIAGDQFF
TGTGCCAGCAGTTTGATAGCGGGAGATCAGTTCTTC
>TRBV7-2|TRBD1|TRBJ1-6|-
CASSASGTGTSPLHF
TGTGCCAGCAGCGCTTCCGGGACAGGGACTTCACCCCTCCACTTT
>TRBV6-5|-|TRBJ1-3|-
CASSDTGGGNTIYF
TGTGCCAGCAGCGATACGGGGGGTGGAAACACCATATATTTT
>TRBV19|-|TRBJ2-7|-
CASSMSGRGTYEQYF
TGTGCCAGTAGTATGAGTGGCAGGGGAACCTACGAGCAGTACTTC
>TRBV5-1|TRBD1|TRBJ1-1|-
CASSLEQGQAEAFF
TGCGCCAGCAGCTTGGAACAGGGGCAGGCTGAAGCTTTCTTT
>TRBV5-4|-|TRBJ2-2|-
CASSSRVPNTGELFF
TGTGCCAGCAGCTCCAGGGTTCCCAACACCGGGGAGCTGTTTTTT